This T cell receptor (beta chain) was captured in a study of cytomegalovirus exposure and HLA in healthy donors. Study-wide findings and caveats: Later on, a genetic analysis was performed. It linked a missense variant in DCLRE1C with V- and J-gene trimming of TCR beta.

On this clone: Its target is not known.

PCR was performed using 60 Vbeta and 13 Jbeta primers. The data were produced by immunoSEQ multiplex PCR, yet TCRdb's version contains in-frame clones alone and is incomplete. Of fewer than 250,000 clones in the sample, 80% to 90% were seen once. Germline-derived CDR1 and CDR2 are PRHDT and FYEKMQ (reference sequence). The CDR3 is made up of 18 amino acids. Germline trimming cut 4 bases from V and 2 bases from J; bases unmatched to any gene: 13. The sequence was collected from a man aged 30 to 45 in good health and CMV-seronegative. The sequenced sample was PBMCs. The chain combines TRBV13 with TRBJ2-5; 10 nucleotides align to TRBD2. In DNA, the CDR3 is TGTGCCAGCAGCTCGTTAGCGGGGGGCCGAACCGAACAAGAGACCCAGTACTTC. This encodes CASSSLAGGRTEQETQYF.